Below, 15 T cell receptor beta chains from the same sample are listed, as sequenced in a study of identical twins (dated by TCRdb to the mid-2010s). The library was built by means of 5' RACE. TCRdb records Illumina HiSeq 2000 as the sequencer. TCRdb trimmed the raw reads at Q25, called clones with MiXCR and kept productive beta chains. Every entry covers one CDR3 protein and lists the most common genes and DNA from its rows. Across this sample there are around 530,000 distinct CDR3 sequences, with roughly 15% seen only once. The leading ten clones occupy roughly 0.4% of the sample. These data were likewise used in another study, on yellow fever vaccine responses in identical twins.

Sequencing was performed on CD4+ T cells sorted from blood. The receptor source for this set is a woman younger than 30 in good health.

This clonotype was detected ten times or more. This chain links TRBV12-3 or TRBV12-4 with TRBJ2-1; 8 bases map to TRBD1. This CDR3 comprises 13 residues. The V and J ends lost 3 bases and 5 bases, in that order; junction bases with no gene match: 0. The CDR3 nucleotides are TGTGCCAGCAGTTTGGACAGGGACAATGAGCAGTTCTTC. Residues: CASSLDRDNEQFF.

The chain carries TRBV3-1 and TRBJ2-1; 14 bases align to TRBD2. Germline CDR1 reads LGHDT; CDR2 reads YNNKEL (reference sequence). V dropped 4 bases and J dropped 0; count of bases not matched to a gene: 8. This CDR3 spans 19 amino acids. CDR3 sequence (DNA): TGTGCCAGCAGCCGCAATCGACTAGCGGGGGGGCCCTCCTACAATGAGCAGTTCTTC. It is translated as CASSRNRLAGGPSYNEQFF.

J is TRBJ2-3 and V is TRBV10-3; 9 nucleotides align to TRBD2. This CDR3 comprises 14 residues. The ends lost 6 bases at V and 4 bases at J; junction bases unmatched: 5. CDR1 is ENHRY and CDR2 is SYGVKD in the germline V gene. In DNA, the CDR3 is TGTGCCATCAGGACTAGCGGAAGTGCAGATACGCAGTATTTT. The encoded protein is CAIRTSGSADTQYF.

V usage is TRBV20-1 and J usage is TRBJ1-1; TRBD1 is a possible D gene (6 bases). Germline V lookup: CDR1 DFQATT, CDR2 SNEGSKA (reference sequence). Deletions cut 5 bases from V and 6 bases from J, with 22 bases between. This CDR3 region has 15 residues. The CDR3 bases are TGCAGTGCTGGACGGCCTCACGGTGGGGGGCCTGAAGCTTTCTTT. Protein: CSAGRPHGGGPEAFF.

The CDR3 nucleotides read TGTGCCAGCTCACCACCGGGGCGGGAGGGCAATGAGCAGTTCTTC. Translated: CASSPPGREGNEQFF. The rearrangement uses TRBV18 and TRBJ2-1; TRBD2 agrees at 9 bases. The CDR3 has 15 amino acids. The ends lost 0 bases at V and 6 bases at J; junction bases unmatched: 3. Germline assignment: CDR1 KGHSH and CDR2 LQKENI.

The J gene is TRBJ2-4, the V gene TRBV5-1, with a weak D call TRBD1 (5 bases). Trimming shortened V by 4 bases and J by 2 bases, and 13 bases separated the two germline ends. The germline V gene has CDR1 SGHRS and CDR2 YFSETQ. The length of the CDR3 is 15 residues. This chain's CDR3 is CASSTGPRTKNIQYF. As DNA, the CDR3 is TGCGCCAGCAGCACAGGACCACGGACCAAAAACATTCAGTACTTC.

The V gene is TRBV14, the J gene TRBJ2-2; maybe TRBD1 (5 bases). V was clipped by 4 bases and J by 4 bases, with 16 bases between them. The V gene's germline CDR1 is SGHDN and CDR2 FVKESK. CDR3 length equals 16 residues. CDR3 amino acids: CASSLLQVMGTGELFF. The CDR3, as DNA: TGTGCCAGCAGCCTTTTACAGGTAATGGGCACCGGGGAGCTGTTTTTT.

Only a few counts were recorded for this clonotype. The chain is built from TRBV5-5 and TRBJ2-7; no definite D call. The V gene lost 4 bases and the J gene lost 6 bases, with 17 bases spanning the gap. This CDR3 region has 14 residues. Germline CDR1 SGHKS, CDR2 YYEKEE (reference sequence). CDR3 in DNA: TGTGCCAGCAGCCCCACCCAGCAACATGGCGAGCAGTACTTC. Translated: CASSPTQQHGEQYF.

This clonotype was detected only a few times. The chain combines TRBV20-1 with TRBJ2-4; 10 bases are a match to TRBD2. The length of the CDR3 is 13 residues. The V gene's germline CDR1 is DFQATT and CDR2 SNEGSKA (reference sequence). The V segment lost 5 bases and the J segment 6 bases; nucleotides outside the gene matches: 4. The CDR3 protein is CSALAGGRNIQYF. CDR3 coding DNA: TGCAGTGCTTTAGCGGGGGGAAGAAACATTCAGTACTTC.

This clonotype showed up just a few times. The chain joins TRBV6-5 to TRBJ2-2; 14 nucleotides agree with TRBD2. This CDR3 is 18 amino acids long. Unmatched junction bases numbered 11, after V lost 4 bases and J lost 7 bases. Germline V gene sequence: CDR1 MNHEY, CDR2 SVGAGI. CDR3 nucleotide sequence: TGTGCCAGCAGTTCCAGGACGACTAGCGGGAGGGCCGGCGGGGAGCTGTTTTTT. Protein sequence: CASSSRTTSGRAGGELFF.

The V call is TRBV12-5, the J call TRBJ2-1; a weak D match, TRBD2 (5 bases). The germline V gene has CDR1 LGHNT and CDR2 FRNRAP. V lost 4 bases to trimming and J lost 3 bases, with 10 bases between them. CDR3 length: 14 amino acids. The CDR3 DNA reads as TGTGCTAGTGGTTCCCTAGGGAGCTACAATGAGCAGTTCTTC. This sequence encodes CASGSLGSYNEQFF.

This clonotype was picked up a small number of times. The V and J genes are TRBV5-1 and TRBJ2-4; unclear D gene. Germline V gives CDR1 SGHRS, CDR2 YFSETQ. V lost 2 bases and J lost 3, with 15 bases in between. The CDR3 length is 16 residues. CDR3 loop: CASSLIGQEGKNIQYF. DNA of the CDR3: TGCGCCAGCAGCTTAATCGGGCAGGAAGGCAAAAACATTCAGTACTTC.

V and J are TRBV21-1 and TRBJ1-2; the listed D gene, TRBD1, was not tested against the DNA. TRBV21-1 counts as a pseudogene. There are 16 residues in the CDR3. The CDR3 is CASSLGTPWTPYGYTF. In nucleotides, the CDR3 is TGTGCCAGCAGCCTGGGGACCCCATGGACCCCCTATGGCTACACCTTC.

The CDR3: CASSLESRGTIGAGELFF. CDR3 bases: TGCGCCAGCAGCTTGGAGTCCAGGGGAACGATTGGGGCCGGGGAGCTGTTTTTT. The genes are TRBV5-1 and TRBJ2-2; perhaps TRBD1 as D (6 bases). The CDR3 is 18 residues long. The germline V gene encodes CDR1 SGHRS and CDR2 YFSETQ. Between the trimmed V and J ends, which lost 0 bases and 6 bases, there was a span of 21 bases.

V usage is TRBV9 and J usage is TRBJ2-1, with 9 bases aligning to TRBD2. In germline, CDR1 is SGDLS, CDR2 YYNGEE. J lost 11 bases, V lost 4 bases, and 16 bases had no gene match. CDR3 length equals 16 residues. CDR3 amino acids: CASSPHPVGLAGKQFF. In DNA form, the CDR3 reads TGTGCCAGCAGCCCTCACCCGGTGGGGCTAGCGGGAAAGCAGTTCTTC.